One and the same sample provided the 18 T cell receptor beta chains below, sequenced in a study of blood T cell repertoires in COVID-19. TCRdb's copy holds only in-frame clones and misses some; the assay was immunoSEQ multiplex PCR. This sample carries about 70,000 clones, approximately 85% of them seen once, and the ten largest clones take roughly 5.5%. Sequenced sample: peripheral blood. All receptors derive from a man older than 75 with acute or convalescent COVID-19.

This chain connects TRBV11-2 to TRBJ2-1; D is possibly TRBD2 (5 bases). V dropped 7 bases and J dropped 3 bases, with 16 bases sitting between them. CDR1 and CDR2 (germline): SGHAT, FQNNGV. This CDR3 is 15 amino acids long. Here the CDR3 DNA reads TGTGCCAGCACTTGGACCGGGATGGTCTACAATGAGCAGTTCTTC. Translated, it gives CASTWTGMVYNEQFF.

The chain uses TRBV5-6 and TRBJ1-5; perhaps TRBD1 as D (5 bases). The V gene lost 2 bases and the J gene lost 4 bases, with 7 bases spanning the gap. There are 13 residues in the CDR3. Germline CDR1 SGHDT, CDR2 YYEEEE. The chain's CDR3 is CASSFQGNQPQHF. CDR3 coding DNA: TGTGCCAGCAGCTTCCAGGGTAATCAGCCCCAGCATTTT.

The chain employs TRBV25-1 and TRBJ2-3; no clear D gene. CDR3 size: 14 residues. The V gene lost 7 bases and the J gene lost 2 bases, with 13 bases spanning the gap. CDR1 is MGHDK, CDR2 SYGVNS, per germline. The CDR3 reads CASNGPISTDTQYF. CDR3 DNA: TGTGCCAGCAATGGCCCGATCTCCACAGATACGCAGTATTTT.

The rearrangement joins TRBV7-3 to TRBJ2-7; a weak D match, TRBD2 (6 bases). Germline lookup yields CDR1 SGHTA and CDR2 FQGTGA. The CDR3 is 15 amino acids. V lost 5 bases and J lost 0, with 14 bases in between. The CDR3 region has the DNA TGTGCCAGCAGCCCCCGGGACGGGAGCTCCTACGAGCAGTACTTC. This codes for CASSPRDGSSYEQYF. The complete variable domain, with remaining parts taken from reference TRBV7-3 and TRBJ2-7, reads GAGVSQTPSNKVTEKGKYVELRCDPISGHTALYWYRQSLGQGPEFLIYFQGTGAADDSGLPNDRFFAVRPEGSVSTLKIQRTERGDSAVYLCASSPRDGSSYEQYFGPGTRLTVT.

CDR3 bases: TGTGCCAGTACGGGGCGTGTAGGGGACTCCAATAAAAACTCTGGGGCCAACGTCCTGACTTTC. Its translation: CASTGRVGDSNKNSGANVLTF. This sequence joins TRBV19 and TRBJ2-6; tentative D call: TRBD2 (6 bases). Germline values: CDR1 LNHDA, CDR2 SQIVND (reference sequence). This CDR3 has 21 residues. Trimming stripped 7 bases from V and 0 bases from J, with 28 bases between. Supplemented by reference TRBV19 and TRBJ2-6, the full variable domain reads DGGITQSPKYLFRKEGQNVTLSCEQNLNHDAMYWYRQDPGQGLRLIYYSQIVNDFQKGDIAEGYSVSREKKESFPLTVTSAQKNPTAFYLCASTGRVGDSNKNSGANVLTFGAGSRLTVL.

The V gene is TRBV7-2, the J gene TRBJ2-7, with 13 bases fitting TRBD2. CDR1 is SGHTA and CDR2 is FQGNSA in the germline V gene. The CDR3 sequence is 17 residues long. With V trimmed by 3 bases and J by 0 bases, 5 bases remained unmatched. CDR3 in amino acids: CASSFRTSGGISYEQYF. CDR3 DNA sequence: TGTGCCAGCAGCTTCCGGACTAGCGGGGGTATCTCCTACGAGCAGTACTTC.

The chain links TRBV5-1 to TRBJ1-1; 7 nucleotides line up with TRBD1. The trim removed 1 base at V and 3 bases at J, leaving 9 bases unmatched. The CDR3 runs to 16 residues. CDR1 SGHRS and CDR2 YFSETQ come from the germline V gene. CDR3 nucleotide sequence: TGCGCCAGCAGCTTGCTTGGACAGGAAGAGGACACTGAAGCTTTCTTT. The encoded protein is CASSLLGQEEDTEAFF.

In its sample, this clone was seen once. V is TRBV7-2 and J is TRBJ1-4; 9 nucleotides match TRBD1. The CDR3 totals 13 residues. Losses at the gene ends were 6 bases for V and 5 bases for J; bases not matched to a gene: 1. Germline-derived CDR1 and CDR2 are SGHTA and FQGNSA. The CDR3: CASRDRGNEKLFF. In DNA, the CDR3 is TGTGCCAGCAGGGACAGGGGAAATGAAAAACTGTTTTTT. Full variable domain (outside the CDR3, taken from reference TRBV7-2 and TRBJ1-4): GAGVSQSPSNKVTEKGKDVELRCDPISGHTALYWYRQSLGQGLEFLIYFQGNSAPDKSGLPSDRFSAERTGGSVSTLTIQRTQQEDSAVYLCASRDRGNEKLFFGSGTQLSVL.

The chain recombines TRBV6-2 or TRBV6-3 with TRBJ1-5, with 9 bases that match TRBD1. The CDR3 sequence is 16 residues long. Looked up from germline, CDR1 is MNHEY and CDR2 is SVGEGT. Losses at the gene ends were 2 bases for V and 4 bases for J; bases not matched to a gene: 6. The CDR3 here is CASSYHGQGLNQPQHF. The CDR3 DNA reads as TGTGCCAGCAGTTACCACGGACAGGGGCTTAATCAGCCCCAGCATTTT.

The rearrangement joins TRBV21-1 to TRBJ2-7; the D segment call TRBD2 is taken from the table without a DNA check. TRBV21-1 counts as a pseudogene. This CDR3 is 15 amino acids long. DNA for the CDR3: TGTGCCAGCCTAAAGGGGACTAGCGGGGCCAACGAGCAGTACTTC. This sequence encodes CASLKGTSGANEQYF.

The chain links TRBV6-5 to TRBJ2-7; TRBD2 matches at 12 bases. V was pared by 5 bases and J by 1 base, with 3 bases of the junction left unmatched. CDR1 is MNHEY, CDR2 SVGAGI, per germline. CDR3 length equals 15 residues. Here the CDR3 DNA reads TGTGCCAGCAGTCCTAGCGGGGGGGCTTCCTACGAGCAGTACTTC. Its protein product is CASSPSGGASYEQYF.

The V gene is TRBV28, the J gene TRBJ2-6; perhaps TRBD1 as D (5 bases). Trimming stripped 2 bases from V and 4 bases from J, with 9 bases between. The CDR3 has 15 amino acids. Germline V lookup: CDR1 MDHEN, CDR2 SYDVKM. CDR3 sequence: CASSLQGGGANVLTF. The DNA of the CDR3 is TGTGCCAGCAGTTTACAGGGTGGCGGGGCCAACGTCCTGACTTTC.

J is TRBJ2-1 and V is TRBV6-6; 11 bases map to TRBD2. Germline values: CDR1 MNHNY, CDR2 SVGAGI (reference sequence). There are 13 residues in the CDR3. J was trimmed by 6 bases and V by 10 bases; bases with no gene match: 5. The CDR3 DNA sequence: TGTGCCACCGGACTAGCGGGTAGCAATGAGCAGTTCTTC. Residues: CATGLAGSNEQFF.

CDR3 DNA: TGTGCCAGCAGCTTATACATTTCTGGAAACACCATATATTTT. As protein: CASSLYISGNTIYF. The rearrangement links TRBV7-2 to TRBJ1-3, with D unclear. Germline lookup yields CDR1 SGHTA and CDR2 FQGNSA. V was cut by 2 bases and J by 1 base, with 6 bases left in between. The CDR3 contains 14 residues.

The rearrangement joins TRBV7-9 to TRBJ2-1; 11 bases agree with TRBD2. The ends lost 5 bases at V and 5 bases at J; junction bases unmatched: 14. The germline CDR1 and CDR2 sequences are SEHNR and FQNEAQ (reference sequence). The CDR3 is 18 amino acids. CDR3: CASSPKIRLAGINNEQFF. In DNA, the CDR3 is TGTGCCAGCAGCCCCAAAATAAGACTAGCGGGAATCAACAATGAGCAGTTCTTC.

This chain connects TRBV27 to TRBJ2-7; 10 nucleotides agree with TRBD1. The CDR3 has 14 residues. The V segment lost 3 bases and the J segment 4 bases; nucleotides outside the gene matches: 3. Looked up from germline, CDR1 is MNHEY and CDR2 is SMNVEV (reference sequence). CDR3 sequence: CASSLGQGRYEQYF. The CDR3 coding sequence is TGTGCCAGCAGTTTGGGACAGGGGAGGTACGAGCAGTACTTC.

Here the CDR3 DNA reads TGTGCCAGTAGTCTAGGGACTAAGGAATACAATGAGCAGTTCTTC. Protein product: CASSLGTKEYNEQFF. The chain couples TRBV19 to TRBJ2-1, with 7 bases that match TRBD2. With 5 bases clipped from V and 4 bases from J, the junction kept 8 bases outside the gene matches. CDR1 LNHDA and CDR2 SQIVND come from the germline V gene (reference sequence). The CDR3 has 15 residues.

V usage is TRBV7-3 and J usage is TRBJ2-2; a possible D gene is TRBD1 (6 bases). This CDR3 region has 13 residues. CDR1 is SGHTA, CDR2 FQGTGA, per germline. V lost 5 bases and J lost 6, with 10 bases in between. Here the CDR3 reads CASSKGGSGELFF. In nucleotides, the CDR3 is TGTGCCAGCAGCAAAGGGGGTTCCGGGGAGCTGTTTTTT.